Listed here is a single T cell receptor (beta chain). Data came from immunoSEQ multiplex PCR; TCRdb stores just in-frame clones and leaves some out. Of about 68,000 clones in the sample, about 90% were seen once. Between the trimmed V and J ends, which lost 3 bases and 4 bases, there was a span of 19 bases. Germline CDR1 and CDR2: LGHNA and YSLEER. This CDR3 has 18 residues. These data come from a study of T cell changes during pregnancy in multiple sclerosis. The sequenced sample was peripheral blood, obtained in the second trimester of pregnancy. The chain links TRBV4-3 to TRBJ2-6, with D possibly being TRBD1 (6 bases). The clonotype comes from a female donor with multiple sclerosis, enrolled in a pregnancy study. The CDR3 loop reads CASSQRVDTGTGANVLTF. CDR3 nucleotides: TGCGCCAGCAGCCAGAGAGTCGATACAGGGACCGGGGCCAACGTCCTGACTTTC.